This TCR beta chain was identified during a study of blood T cell repertoires in COVID-19. In the source study's methods: From reference gene primer amplification, estimates of nucleated cell counts were derived. Some clones are missing from TCRdb's copy, which holds only in-frame ones; the method was immunoSEQ multiplex PCR. V, J and clone size derive from that table, while D and trimming were established from the DNA sequence. The table has around 130,000 clones, roughly 86% seen once; the top ten hold roughly 3.4%. J was trimmed by 1 base and V by 6 bases; bases with no gene match: 13. CDR1 MNHEY and CDR2 SMNVEV come from the germline V gene (reference sequence). This CDR3 has 18 residues. Enrollees, about 18 to 90 years old, lived in fewer than 25 US areas.

The rearrangement joins TRBV27 to TRBJ2-3; 10 nucleotides agree with TRBD2. Sequencing used PBMCs or T cells enriched from blood (not recorded which). The source of this sequence is a woman between 50 and 59 years old with acute COVID-19. The chain's CDR3 is CASRRRTSGLGGTDTQYF. In DNA, the CDR3 is TGTGCCAGCAGGCGAAGGACTAGCGGTTTGGGGGGCACAGATACGCAGTATTTT.